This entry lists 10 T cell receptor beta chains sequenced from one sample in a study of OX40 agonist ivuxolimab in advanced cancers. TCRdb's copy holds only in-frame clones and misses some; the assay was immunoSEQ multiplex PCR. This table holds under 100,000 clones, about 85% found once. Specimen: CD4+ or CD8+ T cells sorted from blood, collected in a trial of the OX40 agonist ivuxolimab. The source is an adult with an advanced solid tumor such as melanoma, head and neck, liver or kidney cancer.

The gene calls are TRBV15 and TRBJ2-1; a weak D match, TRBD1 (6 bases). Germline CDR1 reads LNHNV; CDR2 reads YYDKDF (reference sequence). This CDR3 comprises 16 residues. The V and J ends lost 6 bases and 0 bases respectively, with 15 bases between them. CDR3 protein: CATSRRGSSSYNEQFF. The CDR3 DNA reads TGTGCCACCAGTCGCAGGGGCAGTAGCTCCTACAATGAGCAGTTCTTC.

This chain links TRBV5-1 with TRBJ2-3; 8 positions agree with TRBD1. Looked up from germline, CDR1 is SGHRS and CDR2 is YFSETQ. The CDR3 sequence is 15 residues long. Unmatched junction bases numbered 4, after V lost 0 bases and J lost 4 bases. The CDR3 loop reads CASSLGQGFSDTQYF. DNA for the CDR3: TGCGCCAGCAGCTTGGGACAGGGGTTCTCAGATACGCAGTATTTT.

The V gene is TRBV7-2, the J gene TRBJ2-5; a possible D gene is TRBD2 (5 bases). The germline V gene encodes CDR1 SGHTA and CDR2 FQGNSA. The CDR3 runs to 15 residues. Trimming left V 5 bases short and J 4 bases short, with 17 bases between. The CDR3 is CASSPELLVGETQYF. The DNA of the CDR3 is TGTGCCAGCAGCCCCGAACTACTAGTCGGAGAGACCCAGTACTTC. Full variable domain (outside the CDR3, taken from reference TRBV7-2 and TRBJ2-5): GAGVSQSPSNKVTEKGKDVELRCDPISGHTALYWYRQSLGQGLEFLIYFQGNSAPDKSGLPSDRFSAERTGGSVSTLTIQRTQQEDSAVYLCASSPELLVGETQYFGPGTRLLVL.

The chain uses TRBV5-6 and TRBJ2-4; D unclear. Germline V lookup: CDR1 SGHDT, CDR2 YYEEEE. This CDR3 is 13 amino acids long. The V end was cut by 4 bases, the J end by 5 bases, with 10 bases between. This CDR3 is CASSPDPENIQYF. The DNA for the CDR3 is TGTGCCAGCAGCCCGGACCCAGAAAACATTCAGTACTTC. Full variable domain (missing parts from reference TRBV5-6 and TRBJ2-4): DAGVTQSPTHLIKTRGQQVTLRCSPKSGHDTVSWYQQALGQGPQFIFQYYEEEERQRGNFPDRFSGHQFPNYSSELNVNALLLGDSALYLCASSPDPENIQYFGAGTRLSVL.

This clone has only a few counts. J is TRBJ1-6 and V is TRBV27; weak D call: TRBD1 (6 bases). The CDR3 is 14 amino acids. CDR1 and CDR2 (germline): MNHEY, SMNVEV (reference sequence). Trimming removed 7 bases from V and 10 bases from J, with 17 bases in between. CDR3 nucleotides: TGTGCCAGCACCCAGGGACAACGAGGATCACCCCTCCACTTT. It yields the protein CASTQGQRGSPLHF.

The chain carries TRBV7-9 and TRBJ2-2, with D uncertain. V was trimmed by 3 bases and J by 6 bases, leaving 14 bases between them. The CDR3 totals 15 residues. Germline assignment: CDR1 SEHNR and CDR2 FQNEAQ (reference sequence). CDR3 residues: CASSLGSIQAGELFF. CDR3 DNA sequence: TGTGCCAGCAGCTTGGGCAGTATTCAGGCCGGGGAGCTGTTTTTT.

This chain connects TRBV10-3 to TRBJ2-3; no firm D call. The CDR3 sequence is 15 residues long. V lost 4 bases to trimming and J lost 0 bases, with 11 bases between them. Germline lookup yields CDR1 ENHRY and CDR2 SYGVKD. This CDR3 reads CAISASTTSTDTQYF. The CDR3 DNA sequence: TGTGCCATCAGTGCTTCGACAACTAGCACAGATACGCAGTATTTT.

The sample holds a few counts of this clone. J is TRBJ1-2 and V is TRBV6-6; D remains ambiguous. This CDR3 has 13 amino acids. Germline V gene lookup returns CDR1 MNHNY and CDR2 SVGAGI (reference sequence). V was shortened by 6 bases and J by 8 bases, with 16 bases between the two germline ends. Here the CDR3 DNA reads TGTGCCAGCAGCCCCTCAGGCCTACAGGGCTACACCTTC. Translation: CASSPSGLQGYTF.

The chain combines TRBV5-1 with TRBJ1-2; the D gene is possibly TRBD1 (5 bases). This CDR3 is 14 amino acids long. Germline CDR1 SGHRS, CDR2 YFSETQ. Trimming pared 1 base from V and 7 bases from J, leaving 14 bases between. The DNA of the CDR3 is TGCGCCAGCAGCTTGACCCGGGACGCCCCTGGCTACACCTTC. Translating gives CASSLTRDAPGYTF.

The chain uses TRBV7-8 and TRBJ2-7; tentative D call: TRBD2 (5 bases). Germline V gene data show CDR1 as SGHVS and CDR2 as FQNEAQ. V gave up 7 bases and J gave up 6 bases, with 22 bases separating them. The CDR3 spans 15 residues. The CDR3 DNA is TGTGCCAGCACCTCGGACGGGATTCCCTCGGGCGAGCAGTACTTC. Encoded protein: CASTSDGIPSGEQYF.